Following are 16 T cell receptor beta chains from one sample sequenced in a study of post-analysis software for immune sequencing data. General study results and limits: About five TRBV segments were more frequent in patients than controls; TRBV5-6, TRBV5-1 and TRBV20-1 belonged to this group.

No antigen has been identified for these receptors. Built from TCR beta cDNA, the libraries had unique molecular identifiers in them. TCRdb re-analysed the PCR reads in MiXCR, keeping a single row per CDR3 protein. The sample holds fewer than 550,000 distinct CDR3 sequences; around a third are singletons and the top ten take 4.5% to 7.5%. The sample consisted of blood. Receptors were obtained from a girl aged 2 to 17 with multiple sclerosis.

Here the CDR3 DNA reads TGCAGCGTTGAAGAAACGGACAGGGGAAGCGAGCAGTACTTC. This gives the protein CSVEETDRGSEQYF. The chain recombines TRBV29-1 with TRBJ2-5; the match to TRBD1 covers 9 bases. The end of the DNA fits TRBJ2-7 better, so the J call may be wrong. The germline CDR1 and CDR2 sequences are SQVTM and ANQGSEA. This CDR3 is 14 amino acids long.

The chain employs TRBV19 and TRBJ1-2; unclear D gene. Germline V gene data show CDR1 as LNHDA and CDR2 as SQIVND (reference sequence). The CDR3 has 12 residues. Trimming cost V 5 bases and J 7 bases, with 11 bases left between them. This CDR3 is CASSATWGGYTF. CDR3 coding DNA: TGTGCCAGTAGTGCCACCTGGGGTGGCTACACCTTC. The entire variable domain, with the rest obtained from reference TRBV19 and TRBJ1-2, is as follows: DGGITQSPKYLFRKEGQNVTLSCEQNLNHDAMYWYRQDPGQGLRLIYYSQIVNDFQKGDIAEGYSVSREKKESFPLTVTSAQKNPTAFYLCASSATWGGYTFGSGTRLTVV.

This chain uses TRBV4-2 with TRBJ1-2, with 7 bases lining up with TRBD1. The V segment lost 0 bases and the J segment 4 bases; nucleotides outside the gene matches: 5. CDR1 is LGHNA and CDR2 is YNFKEQ in the germline V gene. The CDR3 runs to 15 residues. CDR3 nucleotides: TGTGCCAGCAGCCAAGAGCGGGACAGAGGCTATGGCTACACCTTC. Translating it yields CASSQERDRGYGYTF.

The rearrangement uses TRBV14 and TRBJ2-2; 8 nucleotides match TRBD2. The CDR3 runs 15 residues. Looked up from germline, CDR1 is SGHDN and CDR2 is FVKESK. J lost 6 bases, V lost 6 bases, and 9 bases had no gene match. The CDR3 region has the DNA TGTGCCAGCAGGACGGGGGGGCCGCTTTCCGGGGAGCTGTTTTTT. Encoded protein: CASRTGGPLSGELFF.

This clonotype was counted at least ten times. The chain employs TRBV20-1 and TRBJ2-7; D is possibly TRBD1 (6 bases). This CDR3 contains 13 residues. Germline CDR1 is DFQATT and CDR2 is SNEGSKA (reference sequence). V lost 5 bases, J lost 4 bases, and 15 bases lay in between. Written as DNA, the CDR3 is TGCAGTGCTCCCCTCACAGGGCCTTACGAGCAGTACTTC. Translating it yields CSAPLTGPYEQYF.

This clonotype was counted at least ten times. This CDR3 reads CATSRDKLGYEQYF. The CDR3 region has the DNA TGTGCCACCAGCAGAGATAAGCTGGGCTACGAGCAGTACTTC. The V and J genes are TRBV15 and TRBJ2-7; D gene uncertain. Trimming removed 0 bases at V and 3 bases at J, with 9 bases between. CDR1 is LNHNV, CDR2 YYDKDF, per germline (reference sequence). The CDR3 totals 14 residues.

This clonotype was recorded a few times. This chain joins TRBV6-5 and TRBJ2-1; 15 bases fit TRBD2. The length of the CDR3 is 21 residues. CDR1 MNHEY and CDR2 SVGAGI come from the germline V gene. The trim removed 4 bases at V and 0 bases at J, leaving 13 bases unmatched. This chain's CDR3 is CASSSNRGLAGGKSSYNEQFF. The CDR3 DNA is TGTGCCAGCAGTTCCAACCGGGGACTAGCGGGGGGTAAAAGCTCCTACAATGAGCAGTTCTTC.

This clonotype has just a few counts. This chain links TRBV3-1 with TRBJ2-5, with 10 bases fitting TRBD1. Trimming at V came to 5 bases and at J to 4 bases, leaving 4 bases not matched to a gene. Germline V gene sequence: CDR1 LGHDT, CDR2 YNNKEL (reference sequence). The CDR3 runs 14 residues. In nucleotides, the CDR3 is TGTGCCAGCAGCTACGGGGACAGGGGAGAGACCCAGTACTTC. It translates to CASSYGDRGETQYF.

The genes are TRBV4-1 and TRBJ2-5, with D possibly being TRBD1 (6 bases). The CDR3 runs 15 residues. The germline gives CDR1 MGHRA, CDR2 YSYEKL. V shed 0 bases and J shed 0 bases, with 8 bases lying between them. CDR3 DNA: TGCGCCAGCAGCCAAGAGGGGGCGTACCAAGAGACCCAGTACTTC. Translating gives CASSQEGAYQETQYF.

The chain links TRBV13 to TRBJ1-1; D ambiguous. CDR1 is PRHDT and CDR2 is FYEKMQ in the germline V gene (reference sequence). The V and J ends lost 5 bases and 1 base respectively, with 11 bases between them. This CDR3 has 14 residues. CDR3 residues: CASSEGFRNTEAFF. CDR3 in DNA: TGTGCCAGCAGCGAGGGTTTTCGGAACACTGAAGCTTTCTTT.

This clonotype was observed a handful of times. J is TRBJ2-6 and V is TRBV20-1, with D unclear. Germline CDR1 DFQATT, CDR2 SNEGSKA (reference sequence). V lost 5 bases, J lost 1 base, and 15 bases lay in between. The CDR3 consists of 16 residues. The CDR3 sequence: CSAPTFPRSGANVLTF. Written as DNA, the CDR3 is TGCAGTGCTCCGACATTTCCCCGTTCTGGGGCCAACGTCCTGACTTTC.

The chain links TRBV27 to TRBJ2-7; TRBD1 matches 11 bases. The germline CDR1 and CDR2 sequences are MNHEY and SMNVEV (reference sequence). The CDR3 length is 16 residues. V shed 3 bases and J 2 bases; nucleotides not matched to a gene: 6. In DNA, the CDR3 is TGTGCCAGCAGTTTGCGCGGGACAGGGGGGGCCTACGAGCAGTACTTC. It translates to CASSLRGTGGAYEQYF.

To note about this clonotype: One junction end disagrees with the germline gene, perhaps due to a read error. The chain joins TRBV20-1 to TRBJ1-2; tentative D call: TRBD1 (5 bases). This CDR3 has 14 amino acids. CDR1 and CDR2 from the germline V gene are DFQATT and SNEGSKA (reference sequence). The CDR3 loop reads CSASQGGIDYGHTF. CDR3 coding DNA: TGCAGTGCTAGTCAGGGCGGAATTGACTATGGCCACACCTTC.

This clonotype showed up just a few times. V usage is TRBV5-1 and J usage is TRBJ2-1; 14 nucleotides match TRBD2. This CDR3 contains 18 residues. Germline CDR1 SGHRS, CDR2 YFSETQ. V dropped 1 base and J dropped 2; count of bases not matched to a gene: 5. The CDR3 reads CASSLTVTSGGAYNEQFF. DNA of the CDR3: TGCGCCAGCAGCTTGACCGTGACTAGCGGGGGGGCCTACAATGAGCAGTTCTTC.

This clonotype was found a few times. The V and J genes are TRBV19 and TRBJ2-1, with 13 bases matching TRBD2. Germline loops: CDR1 LNHDA, CDR2 SQIVND (reference sequence). This CDR3 region has 15 residues. V dropped 7 bases and J dropped 5; count of bases not matched to a gene: 5. The CDR3 DNA reads TGTGCCAGTACCCAACTAGCGGGGGGGCACAATGAGCAGTTCTTC. It specifies CASTQLAGGHNEQFF. Filled out from reference TRBV19 and TRBJ2-1, the complete variable domain reads DGGITQSPKYLFRKEGQNVTLSCEQNLNHDAMYWYRQDPGQGLRLIYYSQIVNDFQKGDIAEGYSVSREKKESFPLTVTSAQKNPTAFYLCASTQLAGGHNEQFFGPGTRLTVL.

This clonotype was observed a handful of times. The V call is TRBV9, the J call TRBJ2-7; the match to TRBD2 covers 9 bases. The J call may be mistaken, given a closer DNA end match to TRBJ2-5. This CDR3 has 15 amino acids. In germline, CDR1 is SGDLS, CDR2 YYNGEE. The CDR3 region has the DNA TGTGCCAGCAGCGTAGGTGGTAGCGGGGGTGAGACCCAGTACTTC. Translating gives CASSVGGSGGETQYF.